This T cell receptor (beta chain) is drawn from a study of blood T cell repertoires in COVID-19. Generated by immunoSEQ multiplex PCR, the TCRdb table keeps only in-frame clones and is missing some. The data contain about 380,000 clones, approximately 90% of them seen just once; the ten biggest clones take up more than 0.95%. The CDR3 length is 16 residues. V was clipped by 3 bases and J by 8 bases; unmatched bases: 10. The germline CDR1 and CDR2 sequences are MNHNS and SASEGT. J is TRBJ1-2 and V is TRBV6-1; the match to TRBD1 covers 12 bases. This sequence was found in a woman aged 18-29 years who had recovered from COVID-19. Input material: PBMCs or T cells enriched from blood (not recorded which). The CDR3, as DNA: TGTGCCAGCAGTGACCAAAGGGACAGGGGGCCCCACGGCTACACCTTC. It yields the protein CASSDQRDRGPHGYTF.